This T cell receptor beta chain comes out of a study of neurological immune-mediated disorders. TCRdb reanalysed the 5' RACE reads using MiXCR and keeps one entry per CDR3 protein. The sample shows roughly 74,000 distinct CDR3 sequences, less than 5.5% of them seen only once. Study-wide results and caveats: The expanded clones of different subjects shared no CDR3 amino acid sequences (suggesting private repertoires in all groups). HTLV-1-associated myelopathy displayed the greatest TCR clonal expansion, and multiple sclerosis exhibited the smallest, lower than that of healthy controls. Phylogenetic grouping assigned the repertoires of 18 of 34 multiple sclerosis patients to a single related-CDR3 cluster, which may represent a signature.

The starting material, 2 million PBMCs stored at -80 C, gave rise to the unsorted libraries. This clonotype has at least ten counts. The antigen remains undetermined. Germline values: CDR1 LGHNA, CDR2 YSLEER. This CDR3 spans 15 amino acids. The V and J ends lost 0 bases and 5 bases, in that order; junction bases with no gene match: 6. The source is a man between 18 and 29 years old with multiple sclerosis. The sample was PBMCs. The chain has TRBV4-3 and TRBJ2-5, with TRBD2 identical over 7 bases. CDR3 protein: CASSQEWREGETQYF. The DNA of the CDR3 is TGCGCCAGCAGCCAAGAGTGGAGGGAGGGTGAGACCCAGTACTTC.